This is a list of T cell receptor beta chains from one sample in a study of regulatory T cells in long-lasting Graves disease. Via MiXCR, TCRdb re-called the multiplex PCR reads, giving one row per CDR3 protein. The sample carries 350,000 to 500,000 distinct CDR3 sequences, 12% to 15% recorded once. The same data also went into a second study, on T cells in Graves' hyperthyroidism and ophthalmopathy.

This specimen was peripheral blood mononuclear cells (PBMCs), taken at new diagnosis, from a patient treated with antithyroid drugs. Every receptor here comes from a woman in her forties or fifties with Graves disease. CDR3s include the opening cysteine and the closing phenylalanine or tryptophan. The order of the fields is J gene, V gene, CDR3 protein.

j_gene: TRBJ2-7
v_gene: TRBV28
CDR3aa: CASSLVDRGTTYEQYF

j_gene: TRBJ2-2
v_gene: TRBV30
CDR3aa: CAWSVGDTGELFF

j_gene: TRBJ1-5
v_gene: TRBV3-1
CDR3aa: CASSLGRASNQPQHF

j_gene: TRBJ2-6
v_gene: TRBV6-5
CDR3aa: CASSYGGPRGGANVLTF

j_gene: TRBJ2-3
v_gene: TRBV5-1
CDR3aa: CASSLESSGRTDTQYF

j_gene: TRBJ2-5
v_gene: TRBV5-1
CDR3aa: CASSVRQLQETQYF

j_gene: TRBJ2-7
v_gene: TRBV10-3
CDR3aa: CAIRGQGAGDEQYF

j_gene: TRBJ2-6
v_gene: TRBV11-2
CDR3aa: CASSLAGTSLSGANVLTF

j_gene: TRBJ2-7
v_gene: TRBV2
CDR3aa: CASSEVSGGGNEQYF

j_gene: TRBJ2-1
v_gene: TRBV20-1
CDR3aa: CSAGLDAEQFF

j_gene: TRBJ2-1
v_gene: TRBV7-9
CDR3aa: CASSLSSLYNEQFF